The 7 T cell receptor beta chains below were found in one sample sequenced in a study of T-cell memory formation after mild COVID-19 (TCRdb year 2021). Library method: 5' RACE. The sequencer was an Illumina NovaSeq 6000. Clones were called with MiXCR by TCRdb after fastp trimmed the public reads at Q25, and only in-frame beta chains were retained. Identical CDR3 protein sequences are pooled into one entry, listed with their most common genes and DNA. Across this sample there are more than 400,000 distinct CDR3 sequences, with 15% to 20% seen only once. Roughly 12% of the sample is taken by the ten largest. The specimen sequenced was PBMCs or a T cell subset sorted from them (not recorded which). Source of these receptors: an adult woman who had mild COVID-19 (a few samples of this study predate the infection). The sample titles of this study are shuffled in the database, so cell type and time point are left out; the donor was told from shared clones.

The V call is TRBV5-1, the J call TRBJ2-7; 11 bases map to TRBD2. Looked up from germline, CDR1 is SGHRS and CDR2 is YFSETQ. The V and J ends lost 0 bases and 4 bases, in that order; junction bases with no gene match: 0. The CDR3 loop spans 14 amino acids. The CDR3 DNA follows: TGCGCCAGCAGCTTGGCTAGCGGGAGGTACGAGCAGTACTTC. It translates to CASSLASGRYEQYF.

This clonotype was seen a handful of times. This chain uses TRBV6-1 with TRBJ1-2, with TRBD1 matching 9 bases. After removal of 7 bases from V and 12 bases from J, the junction contained 15 bases not matched to a gene. CDR1 is MNHNS, CDR2 SASEGT, per germline. The length of the CDR3 is 14 residues. In DNA form, the CDR3 reads TGTGCCAGCATGTTGGGACAGGGCCTATGGGGGAACACCTTC. Amino acid sequence: CASMLGQGLWGNTF.

This chain links TRBV2 with TRBJ2-2, with D tentatively TRBD1 or TRBD2 (5 bases each). The germline V gene has CDR1 SNHLY and CDR2 FYNNEI. Deletions cut 6 bases from V and 1 base from J, with 18 bases between. This CDR3 contains 17 residues. DNA for the CDR3: TGTGCCAGCAGCAGGGACGGGTGGTCAATGAACACCGGGGAGCTGTTTTTT. Translating it yields CASSRDGWSMNTGELFF.

The gene calls are TRBV4-2 and TRBJ2-3, with 11 bases fitting TRBD2. The CDR3 has 15 amino acids. From germline, CDR1 is LGHNA and CDR2 YNFKEQ. The trim removed 4 bases at V and 3 bases at J, leaving 3 bases unmatched. The CDR3 region is CASSLAGGKTDTQYF. The CDR3 region has the DNA TGTGCCAGCAGCCTAGCGGGGGGGAAAACAGATACGCAGTATTTT.

This chain joins TRBV11-2 and TRBJ1-6; D remains unclear. This CDR3 spans 15 amino acids. Germline CDR1 reads SGHAT; CDR2 reads FQNNGV. Trimming removed 0 bases at V and 9 bases at J, with 12 bases between. CDR3 amino acids: CASSLETIRSSPLHF. For the CDR3, the DNA is TGTGCCAGCAGCTTAGAGACGATTAGGAGTTCACCCCTCCACTTT.

In this sample, this clonotype turned up a few times. The chain uses TRBV6-5 and TRBJ1-5, with D maybe TRBD1 (6 bases). Germline values: CDR1 MNHEY, CDR2 SVGAGI. The CDR3 contains 15 residues. The V end lost 0 bases, the J end lost 1 base, and 7 bases lay between the germline ends. CDR3 DNA sequence: TGTGCCAGCAGTTACTCACAGGGAAGCAATCAGCCCCAGCATTTT. Translated, it gives CASSYSQGSNQPQHF.

The genes are TRBV10-3 and TRBJ1-1; D is ambiguous. Trimming took 6 bases from V and 1 from J, leaving 15 bases between them. Germline-derived CDR1 and CDR2 are ENHRY and SYGVKD. This CDR3 has 15 amino acids. CDR3 bases: TGTGCCATCAGCGACTCAGGCCAGGCGAACACTGAAGCTTTCTTT. It specifies CAISDSGQANTEAFF.